This entry describes one T cell receptor (beta chain). There is no known antigen for this receptor. No much larger clone exists at a distance of one base, and base qualities are not known. The immunoSEQ Assay, a bias-controlled multiplex PCR, was used to amplify TCRbeta CDR3 regions from genomic DNA. The original pipeline was this. The number of nucleated cells in each sample was estimated by amplification of reference gene primers within the assay. To quantify the absolute abundance of each unique TCRbeta CDR3 rearrangement, sequence reads were collapsed and filtered. For each sample, productive Simpson clonality was calculated as the square root of Simpson's diversity index over productive rearrangements. TCRdb limited this immuneACCESS table to in-frame rearrangements with V and J called. A share of clones is missing; checked studies link under half to unresolved V genes, and the rest is unexplained. V, J and clone size derive from that table, while D and trimming were established from the DNA sequence. The sample profile shows around 300,000 clones; 75% to 90% of them were found once. Jointly, the top ten make up 5% of the sample.

Participants in the prospective study were aged about 18 to 95 years, lived in more than 20 United States geographic areas, and enrolled through a virtual design. In the prospective study, participants were assigned to cohorts based on the clinical history participants reported in a screening survey and a study questionnaire. ImmuneRACE Cohort 3 recovered participants were defined by two consecutive negative NP/OP PCR tests, healthcare professional clearance, or symptom resolution. In the prospective study, mobile phlebotomists collected whole blood, serum and a nasopharyngeal or oropharyngeal swab from each participant. Additional blood draws and questionnaires over an approximately two-month period could optionally be provided by prospective study participants. Before DNA extraction, blood samples from the prospective study were shipped at room temperature or frozen. This specimen comes from a study of blood T cell repertoires in COVID-19 (dated by TCRdb to 2020 to 2022). With respect to the entire study: Collaborator samples came from the United States, Italy and Spain and covered acute and convalescent phases of COVID-19. The material from the prospective study consisted of cDNA or gDNA derived from T cells, B-cell-depleted T cells, or PBMCs. Deeply sampled blood TCRbeta repertoires from subjects exposed to, actively infected with, or recovered from COVID-19 were included in the dataset. A freely available public database, intended as a resource for researchers studying the immune response to SARS-CoV-2, is where the repertoires were released. Samples came from the ongoing ImmuneRACE study (first 160 participants) plus 1,254 subjects from 6 global collaborators. Nearly every sample came with metadata listing a de-identified subject ID, COVID-19 status, age in years and sex. Where available, HLA class I and class II types were taken from metadata supplied by the sample provider and were not determined by assay-based typing.

What the research found in general, with its limitations: The amount of clinical and demographic metadata varied by source and participant and was provided uncurated.

This TCR was recovered from a man younger than 40 who had recovered from COVID-19. Input material: PBMCs or T cells enriched from blood (not recorded which).

In nucleotides, the sequence is TGTGCCTGGAGTGTAACTGATAATTCACCCCTCCACTTT. Its amino acids are CAWSVTDNSPLHF. The chain joins TRBV30 to TRBJ1-6, with an unclear D gene assignment. CDR1 and CDR2, per the germline V gene (reference sequence), are GTSNPN and SVGIG. V gives up 0 bases and J gives up 5 bases, and the segment between their germline ends measures 5 bases. The CDR3, from cysteine to phenylalanine, totals 13 residues. Just CDR3 DNA is preserved here, 39 bases in frame from base 1.